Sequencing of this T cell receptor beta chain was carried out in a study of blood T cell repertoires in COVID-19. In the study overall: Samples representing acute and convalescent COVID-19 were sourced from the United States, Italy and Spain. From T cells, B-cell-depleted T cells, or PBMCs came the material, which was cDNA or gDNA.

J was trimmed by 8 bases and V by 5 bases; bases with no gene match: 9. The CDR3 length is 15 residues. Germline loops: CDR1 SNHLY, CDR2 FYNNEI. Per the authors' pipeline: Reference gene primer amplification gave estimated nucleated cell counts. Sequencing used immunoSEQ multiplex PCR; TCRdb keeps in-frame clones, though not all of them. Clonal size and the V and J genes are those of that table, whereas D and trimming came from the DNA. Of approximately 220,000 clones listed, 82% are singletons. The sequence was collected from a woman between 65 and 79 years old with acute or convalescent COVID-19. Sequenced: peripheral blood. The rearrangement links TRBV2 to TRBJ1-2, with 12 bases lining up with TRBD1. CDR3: CASSPLGQGAGGYTF. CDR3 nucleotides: TGTGCCAGCAGTCCACTGGGACAGGGGGCCGGGGGCTACACCTTC.